The sequence of this TCR beta chain was determined in a study of T cells in Graves' hyperthyroidism and ophthalmopathy. Overall study: Peripheral blood was taken when the disease was first diagnosed, before any treatment began.

RNA transcripts yielded amplified TCR beta CDR3 regions. An initial round of RT-PCR targeting the TCR CDR3 relied on the HTBI primer set. Using its own MiXCR run on the multiplex PCR reads, TCRdb lists one record per CDR3 protein. The table has 380,000 or so distinct CDR3 sequences, over 15% seen once. The sequence was collected from a woman younger than 35 with Graves' hyperthyroidism. The sequenced sample consisted of blood.

CDR3 loop: CASSLGTLDSNQPQHF. CDR3 nucleotides: TGTGCCAGCAGTCTCGGGACTCTAGATAGCAATCAGCCCCAGCATTTT. The chain recombines TRBV12-3 or TRBV12-4 with TRBJ1-5; tentatively, D is TRBD1 (5 bases). The CDR3 covers 16 residues. The V gene lost 5 bases and the J gene lost 0 bases, with 14 bases spanning the gap.